Each of the 5 T cell receptor beta chains below was sequenced from the same sample in a study of T-cell reconstitution after alpha-beta-depleted transplantation in children. Unique molecular identifiers were incorporated during preparation of the TCRbeta library. MiXCR, applied by TCRdb to the PCR reads, yields one record per CDR3 protein. Altogether 900,000 or so distinct CDR3 sequences are present, approximately 15% being singletons, with the ten largest covering 5%. The sample was PBMCs, mostly from graft donor cells, taken 360 days after TCRalphabeta/CD19-depleted stem cell transplant. The source is a male patient between 5 and 17 years old who had a stem cell transplant for acute lymphoblastic leukemia, so the T cells may come from the graft donor.

Only a few counts were recorded for this clonotype. This chain joins TRBV7-9 and TRBJ2-2, with D possibly matching TRBD2 (5 bases). With 9 bases removed from V and 2 bases from J, the gap between germline ends came to 10 bases. Germline V lookup: CDR1 SEHNR, CDR2 FQNEAQ (reference sequence). The CDR3 is 13 amino acids. The CDR3 is CAREVFNTGELFF. The DNA for the CDR3 is TGTGCCAGGGAGGTCTTTAACACCGGGGAGCTGTTTTTT.

This clonotype has at least ten counts. This chain connects TRBV9 to TRBJ2-1; 7 bases align to TRBD2. The CDR3 consists of 18 residues. Germline CDR1 reads SGDLS; CDR2 reads YYNGEE. V shed 0 bases and J 4 bases; nucleotides not matched to a gene: 13. The CDR3 loop reads CASSVAPTLGLSYNEQFF. DNA for the CDR3: TGTGCCAGCAGCGTAGCCCCGACTCTGGGACTATCGTACAATGAGCAGTTCTTC.

This clonotype has more than one count but fewer than ten. The chain uses TRBV6-2 or TRBV6-3 and TRBJ2-5, with 9 bases matching TRBD2. V lost 2 bases to trimming and J lost 3 bases; unmatched junction nucleotides: 7. From germline, CDR1 is MNHEY and CDR2 SVGEGT. This CDR3 has 16 residues. CDR3 nucleotide sequence: TGTGCCAGCAGTTACGCGGTGACTAGCGGCAAAGAGACCCAGTACTTC. Translated: CASSYAVTSGKETQYF.

J is TRBJ2-1 and V is TRBV4-3; 9 bases fit TRBD2. V shed 5 bases, J shed 4 bases, and the junction held 9 bases outside the gene matches. The CDR3 is 16 amino acids. CDR1 is LGHNA and CDR2 is YSLEER in the germline V gene. CDR3 region: CASSLLLAGDYNEQFF. CDR3 nucleotides: TGCGCCAGCAGCTTGCTTTTAGCGGGGGATTACAATGAGCAGTTCTTC.

V usage is TRBV12-3 or TRBV12-4 and J usage is TRBJ2-3, with 15 positions matching TRBD2. The J segment lost 3 bases and the V segment lost 8 bases, leaving 12 bases of the junction unmatched. CDR3 length: 18 amino acids. CDR3 in amino acids: CASCSGLAGGPVTDTQYF. CDR3 in DNA: TGTGCCAGCTGTTCTGGACTAGCGGGAGGGCCGGTGACAGATACGCAGTATTTT.